The 18 T cell receptor beta chains listed next were all sequenced from one sample in a study of early T cells in non-severe SARS-CoV-2 infection. TCRdb used MiXCR to reprocess the 5' RACE reads, holding one entry per CDR3 protein. The data contain 40,000 to 55,000 distinct CDR3 sequences, approximately 6.2% of them singletons. This sample comprised whole blood, obtained at baseline. The receptors stem from an adult who was a healthcare worker with PCR-confirmed SARS-CoV-2 infection or an uninfected control (not recorded which).

The J gene is TRBJ2-7, the V gene TRBV27, with 10 bases fitting TRBD2. J gave up 6 bases and V 4 bases, and 15 bases lay outside the gene matches. CDR3 length equals 17 residues. From germline, CDR1 is MNHEY and CDR2 SMNVEV (reference sequence). CDR3 coding DNA: TGTGCCAGCAGTTCTCCGGCAGCGGGGGGGAAAAGGGGCGAGCAGTACTTC. Its translation is CASSSPAAGGKRGEQYF.

The rearrangement joins TRBV20-1 to TRBJ2-5, with 10 bases fitting TRBD2. This CDR3 has 13 residues. Germline V lookup: CDR1 DFQATT, CDR2 SNEGSKA (reference sequence). Trimming removed 6 bases from V and 1 base from J; junction bases left unmatched: 2. CDR3 in amino acids: CSAWTSGQETQYF. In nucleotides, the CDR3 is TGCAGTGCATGGACTAGCGGCCAAGAGACCCAGTACTTC.

The chain's CDR3 is CASSAAAGTGGTDTQYF. Here the CDR3 DNA reads TGTGCCAGCAGTGCCGCTGCCGGGACAGGGGGCACAGATACGCAGTATTTT. The chain carries TRBV6-4 and TRBJ2-3; 10 nucleotides match TRBD1. Germline assignment: CDR1 MRHNA and CDR2 SNTAGT. Trimming took 4 bases from V and 1 from J; bases not matched to a gene: 8. This CDR3 is 17 amino acids long.

This clonotype was seen many times. The gene calls are TRBV2 and TRBJ1-1; no clear D gene. This CDR3 spans 13 amino acids. Looked up from germline, CDR1 is SNHLY and CDR2 is FYNNEI. V lost 6 bases, J lost 3 bases, and 11 bases lay in between. The CDR3 loop reads CASRDNDYTEAFF. CDR3 bases: TGTGCCAGCAGGGATAACGATTACACTGAAGCTTTCTTT.

Turning to this clonotype: A much larger clone lies one base from this, so it may be a read error. The rearrangement links TRBV12-3 or TRBV12-4 to TRBJ2-3; D perhaps matches TRBD1 (6 bases). This CDR3 has 16 amino acids. The V end was cut by 5 bases, the J end by 4 bases, with 19 bases between. Here the CDR3 DNA reads TGTGCCAGCAGTCTATATGGGGGCTCGGGCGCAGATACGCAGTATTTT. Its translation is CASSLYGGSGADTQYF.

The genes are TRBV6-2 or TRBV6-3 and TRBJ2-5; TRBD1 might be the D (6 bases). The CDR3 has 13 residues. The germline V and J ends were trimmed by 5 bases and 4 bases, with 11 bases remaining between them. The germline V gene has CDR1 MNHEY and CDR2 SVGEGT. The CDR3 nucleotides are TGTGCCAGCAGTACTTCAGGGGCAGAGACCCAGTACTTC. It specifies CASSTSGAETQYF.

At least ten counts were recorded for this clonotype. This chain uses TRBV6-6 with TRBJ1-3, with D perhaps TRBD1 (6 bases). This CDR3 comprises 15 residues. The V end was cut by 4 bases, the J end by 0 bases, with 10 bases between. Germline CDR1 MNHNY, CDR2 SVGAGI (reference sequence). This CDR3 is CASSLGALSGNTIYF. The CDR3 nucleotides read TGTGCCAGCAGTTTGGGGGCCCTCTCTGGAAACACCATATATTTT.

This clonotype was recorded at least ten times. The gene calls are TRBV12-3 or TRBV12-4 and TRBJ2-1, with 9 bases matching TRBD2. The V and J ends lost 4 bases and 6 bases, in that order; junction bases with no gene match: 7. The CDR3 sequence is 15 residues long. The CDR3 DNA follows: TGTGCCAGCAGTTCCAGCGGGGGGTTTGTCAATGAGCAGTTCTTC. It specifies CASSSSGGFVNEQFF.

As concerns this clonotype: A read error is likely, as this CDR3 ends without the conserved phenylalanine or tryptophan. The V call is TRBV5-4, the J call TRBJ1-1, with a possible D match to TRBD1 (5 bases). CDR3 length: 15 amino acids. V lost 4 bases and J lost 4, with 17 bases in between. Germline CDR1 is SGHNT and CDR2 is YYREEE (reference sequence). The CDR3 DNA reads as TGTGCCAGCAGCCTGGCGATTTCGGGGCCCACTGAAGCTTTCCTT. This sequence encodes CASSLAISGPTEAFL.

This clonotype was detected a few times. The chain combines TRBV5-5 with TRBJ1-2; D unclear. The CDR3 has 12 residues. Trimming took 5 bases from V and 5 from J, leaving 10 bases between them. The germline gives CDR1 SGHKS, CDR2 YYEKEE (reference sequence). The CDR3 is CASSFDLYGYTF. CDR3 nucleotides: TGTGCCAGCAGTTTTGACCTTTATGGCTACACCTTC.

In this sample, this clonotype turned up a few times. One end of the junction does not line up with germline, which may come from a read error. The genes are TRBV3-1 and TRBJ2-3, with D perhaps matching TRBD2 (6 bases). Germline-derived CDR1 and CDR2 are LGHDT and YNNKEL (reference sequence). There are 13 residues in the CDR3. CDR3 residues: CASSQGGADTQYF. The CDR3, as DNA: TGTGCCAGCAGTCAAGGAGGGGCGGATACGCAGTATTTT.

This rearrangement joins TRBV7-8 to TRBJ2-7; D possibly uses TRBD1 or TRBD2 (5 bases each). The CDR3 is 13 amino acids. The germline V gene encodes CDR1 SGHVS and CDR2 FQNEAQ. Deletions cut 2 bases from V and 3 bases from J, with 8 bases between. Here the CDR3 DNA reads TGTGCCAGCAGCTTATGGGGGAGCTACGAGCAGTACTTC. It codes for CASSLWGSYEQYF.

The J gene is TRBJ1-1, the V gene TRBV27; D call uncertain. The V gene's germline CDR1 is MNHEY and CDR2 SMNVEV (reference sequence). Trimming left V 3 bases short and J 2 bases short, with 13 bases between. The CDR3 is 15 amino acids. CDR3: CASSFVGPPNTEAFF. For the CDR3, the DNA is TGTGCCAGCAGTTTTGTCGGTCCTCCAAACACTGAAGCTTTCTTT.

Only a few counts were recorded for this clonotype. This sequence joins TRBV29-1 and TRBJ1-1; no clear D gene. Trimming removed 6 bases from V and 7 bases from J, with 15 bases in between. The CDR3 has 12 amino acids. Germline V CDR1 and CDR2: SQVTM, ANQGSEA. CDR3 DNA: TGCAGCGTAGATCGCCAGACGGGTGAAGCTTTCTTT. Translation: CSVDRQTGEAFF.

This clonotype was seen at least ten times. CDR3 nucleotides: TGTGCCAGCAGCTTAGGCGGGGGCAACTATCCCGGGGAGCTGTTTTTT. It yields the protein CASSLGGGNYPGELFF. The gene calls are TRBV11-2 and TRBJ2-2; D is possibly TRBD2 (7 bases). Deletions cut 1 base from V and 6 bases from J, with 15 bases between. Germline loops: CDR1 SGHAT, CDR2 FQNNGV. This CDR3 region has 16 residues.

The sample holds a few counts of this clonotype. V is TRBV6-5 and J is TRBJ2-2; 10 bases align to TRBD1. CDR1 MNHEY and CDR2 SVGAGI come from the germline V gene. V lost 6 bases and J lost 6; bases outside the gene matches: 10. This CDR3 is 16 amino acids long. The CDR3 bases are TGTGCCAGCAGACTCTCCGACAGGGGGCTTGCCGGGGAGCTGTTTTTT. It encodes CASRLSDRGLAGELFF.

The chain has TRBV27 and TRBJ2-3; no clear D. This CDR3 spans 13 amino acids. Germline-derived CDR1 and CDR2 are MNHEY and SMNVEV (reference sequence). Trimming took off 0 bases at V and 2 bases at J, with 3 bases between the two ends. In DNA form, the CDR3 reads TGTGCCAGCAGTTTATCTACCACAGATACGCAGTATTTT. Amino acids: CASSLSTTDTQYF.

This clonotype showed up many times. This chain uses TRBV7-3 with TRBJ1-2; D remains unclear. CDR1 is SGHTA and CDR2 is FQGTGA in the germline V gene. The CDR3 is made up of 13 amino acids. V was shortened by 2 bases and J by 6 bases, with 10 bases between the two germline ends. As DNA, the CDR3 is TGTGCCAGCAGCTTAGGAGGACTTAATGGCTACACCTTC. This gives the protein CASSLGGLNGYTF. Supplemented by reference TRBV7-3 and TRBJ1-2, the full variable domain reads GAGVSQTPSNKVTEKGKYVELRCDPISGHTALYWYRQSLGQGPEFLIYFQGTGAADDSGLPNDRFFAVRPEGSVSTLKIQRTERGDSAVYLCASSLGGLNGYTFGSGTRLTVV.